Listed below are T cell receptor beta chains from one sample, sequenced in a study of vaccination effects on CD4 cells after COVID-19. These TCRs are of unknown antigen specificity. Profiling relied on immunoSEQ multiplex PCR, and the TCRdb table lists in-frame clones only, not all of them. The data contain around 79,000 clones, 78% of them singletons. Here the sequenced sample was CD4+ T cells from PBMCs cultured with SARS-CoV-2 spike peptides, taken before COVID-19 vaccination. These receptors came from a human donor who received a COVID-19 vaccine. The conserved cysteine and the conserved F or W are not part of the CDR3 here.

j_call cdr3_length v_call cdr3_aa
TRBJ1-1 12 TRBV9 ASSTRGYNTEAF
TRBJ1-1 11 TRBV29-1 SVEDRLNTEAF
TRBJ1-3 10 TRBV10-2 ASSESGNTIY
TRBJ1-3 14 TRBV6-5 ASSSLQGGPGNTIY
TRBJ1-2 11 TRBV5-1 ASSFQMNYGYT
TRBJ1-3 14 TRBV3-1/TRBV3-2 ASSRAGLNSGNTIY
TRBJ1-6 12 TRBV5-6 ASTPGTGESPLH
TRBJ2-2 13 TRBV10-3 AISDRGRDTGELF
TRBJ1-4 11 TRBV18 ASSPLRNEKLF
TRBJ2-5 11 TRBV29-1 SVEAGGKVTQY
TRBJ1-5 15 TRBV6-2/TRBV6-3 ASSYAARGGGNQPQH
TRBJ1-4 10 TRBV6-5 ASSRGGEKLF
TRBJ1-2 13 TRBV5-4 ASSALQGSKDGYT
TRBJ1-1 12 TRBV3-1/TRBV3-2 ASSHGTAGTEAF
TRBJ1-4 10 TRBV19 ASSIGGHKLF
TRBJ1-6 12 TRBV27 ASSFGWGNSPLH
TRBJ1-6 12 TRBV7-2 ASSSRFQGSPLH
TRBJ1-3 12 TRBV30 AWGRLGMGDTIY
TRBJ2-2 11 TRBV9 ASSVVATGELF
TRBJ2-3 16 TRBV3-1/TRBV3-2 ASSQEGLAGGGTDTQY
TRBJ2-5 12 TRBV6-5 ASRPGTELWTQY
TRBJ2-5 11 TRBV4-3 ASSQERASTQY
TRBJ2-3 14 TRBV7-9 ASSPLGRGLSDTQY